Listed here is a single T cell receptor beta chain. The data were obtained in a study of PD-L1 blockade in urothelial cancer. Study in general: Intravenous atezolizumab, 1,200 mg every 3 weeks, was begun by patients around 2014. Before enrollment, 0 to 3 chemotherapy regimens had been given to patients. Blood analysis took place 3 weeks (second dose) and 6 weeks after treatment start.

Profiling relied on immunoSEQ multiplex PCR, and the TCRdb table lists in-frame clones only, not all of them. In the table there are about 120,000 clones, roughly 83% of which are singletons. Looked up from germline, CDR1 is SGHDT and CDR2 is YYEEEE. The ends were cut back, 4 bases at V and 2 bases at J, with 9 bases in the middle. This CDR3 comprises 13 residues. The sample's time point: peripheral blood 6 weeks after treatment start. Sample: PBMCs, taken around atezolizumab (anti-PD-L1) treatment. The gene calls are TRBV5-6 and TRBJ2-5; D call uncertain. This TCR was recovered from a man aged 45 to 65 with urothelial cancer. The chain's CDR3 is CASSPTIQETQYF. In nucleotides, the CDR3 is TGTGCCAGCAGCCCTACTATACAAGAGACCCAGTACTTC.